The rows below give T cell receptor beta chains drawn from one sample of a study of immune characterization of retroperitoneal liposarcoma. TCRdb called the PCR reads again in MiXCR, with one record for every CDR3 protein. The table lists more than 9,000 distinct CDR3 sequences, approximately 35% of them singletons, with less than 25% in the top ten. Sample: tumor tissue. The receptors originated from a male donor with retroperitoneal liposarcoma. The CDR3 runs from the conserved cysteine through the conserved F or W. The D gene is left open where the match is weak. Clone size is given for some rows only: seen once, a few or many times, or a class if the clone is expanded.

J: TRBJ2-3; V: TRBV27; D: NA; length: 14; size: NA; CDR3: CASSSVLGTDTQYF; DNA: TGTGCCAGCAGTTCTGTGCTCGGCACAGATACGCAGTATTTT
J: TRBJ2-1; V: TRBV6-1; D: NA; length: 12; size: few; CDR3: CASRDRDNEQFF; DNA: TGTGCCAGCAGGGATCGGGACAATGAGCAGTTCTTC
J: TRBJ2-5; V: TRBV6-1; D: NA; length: 13; size: few; CDR3: CASSRVSYNEQYF; DNA: TGTGCCAGCAGCCGCGTATCCTACAATGAGCAGTACTTC
J: TRBJ2-1; V: TRBV7-2; D: NA; length: 14; size: many; CDR3: CASSLRGDYNEQFF; DNA: TGTGCCAGCAGCTTACGCGGGGACTACAATGAGCAGTTCTTC
J: TRBJ2-1; V: TRBV6-1; D: NA; length: 13; size: few; CDR3: CASSENSGYEQFF; DNA: TGTGCCAGCAGTGAAAACTCTGGCTACGAGCAGTTCTTC
J: TRBJ2-1; V: TRBV7-2; D: TRBD2; length: 15; size: few; CDR3: CASSPGLAGVGEQFF; DNA: TGTGCCAGCAGCCCAGGACTAGCGGGAGTGGGCGAGCAGTTCTTC
J: TRBJ1-6; V: TRBV7-6; D: NA; length: 15; size: medium-sized; CDR3: CASSPLARGLSPLHF; DNA: TGTGCCAGCAGCCCACTGGCCAGGGGACTTTCACCCCTCCACTTT
J: TRBJ2-7; V: TRBV4-1; D: NA; length: 15; size: many; CDR3: CASSQEEAPSYEQYF; DNA: TGCGCCAGCAGCCAAGAAGAGGCTCCCTCCTACGAGCAGTACTTC
J: TRBJ2-1; V: TRBV6-1; D: TRBD2; length: 13; size: large; CDR3: CASSGVGGREQFF; DNA: TGTGCCAGCAGCGGGGTGGGAGGGCGTGAGCAGTTCTTC
J: TRBJ2-2; V: TRBV6-1; D: NA; length: 16; size: few; CDR3: CASSKKGGTDTGELFF; DNA: TGTGCCAGCAGTAAGAAGGGGGGGACAGACACCGGGGAGCTGTTTTTT
J: TRBJ2-5; V: TRBV6-1; D: TRBD1; length: 14; size: many; CDR3: CASSAGQIKETQYF; DNA: TGTGCCAGCAGTGCGGGACAGATAAAAGAGACCCAGTACTTC
J: TRBJ1-2; V: TRBV6-5; D: TRBD1; length: 12; size: once; CDR3: CASTDRGYGYTF; DNA: TGTGCCAGCACAGACAGGGGCTATGGCTACACCTTC
J: TRBJ1-1; V: TRBV6-1; D: TRBD1; length: 15; size: NA; CDR3: CASSNRGSANTEAFF; DNA: TGTGCCAGCAGCAACAGGGGTTCGGCGAACACTGAAGCTTTCTTT
J: TRBJ2-7; V: TRBV6-1; D: TRBD2; length: 16; size: few; CDR3: CASSEPSSGSYNEQYF; DNA: TGTGCCAGCAGTGAGCCATCTAGCGGCTCCTACAATGAGCAGTACTTC
J: TRBJ2-1; V: TRBV12-5; D: TRBD2; length: 16; size: NA; CDR3: CASGVGGSGRINEQFF; DNA: TGTGCTAGTGGTGTGGGGGGTAGCGGGAGGATCAATGAGCAGTTCTTC